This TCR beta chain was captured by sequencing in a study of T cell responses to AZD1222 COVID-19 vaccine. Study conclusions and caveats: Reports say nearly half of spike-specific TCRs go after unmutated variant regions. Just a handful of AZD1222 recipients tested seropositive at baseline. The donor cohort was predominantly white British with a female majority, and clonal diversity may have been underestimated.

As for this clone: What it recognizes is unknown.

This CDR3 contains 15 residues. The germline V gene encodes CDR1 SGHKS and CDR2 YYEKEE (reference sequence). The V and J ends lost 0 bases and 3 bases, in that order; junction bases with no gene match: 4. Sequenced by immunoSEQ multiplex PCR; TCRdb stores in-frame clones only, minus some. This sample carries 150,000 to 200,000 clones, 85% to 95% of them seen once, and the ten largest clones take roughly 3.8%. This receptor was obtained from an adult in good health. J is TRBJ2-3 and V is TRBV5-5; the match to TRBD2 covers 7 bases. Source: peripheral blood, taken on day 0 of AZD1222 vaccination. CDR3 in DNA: TGTGCCAGCAGCTTGGAGCTAGCGGTGACAGATACGCAGTATTTT. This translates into CASSLELAVTDTQYF.